A selection of T cell receptor beta chains follows, all from one sample in a study of shared T cell receptors in the human thymus. Some clones are missing from TCRdb's copy, which holds only in-frame ones; the method was immunoSEQ multiplex PCR. The sample shows 650,000 to 950,000 clones, approximately 85% of them seen only once. The data also belong to a second study, concerning human thymus T cells.

Sequenced: thymocytes. All receptors come from a girl under three years old with a congenital heart defect. Both conserved end residues are part of each CDR3. The D gene is left open where the match is weak. Only part of the rows carry a size: once, few, many, or a class if the clone is expanded.

J gene,D gene,clone size,V gene,CDR3 DNA,CDR3 protein
TRBJ1-1,-,-,TRBV11-2,TGTGCCAGCAGGCAGGCCCCCCTCACTGAAGCTTTCTTT,CASRQAPLTEAFF
TRBJ1-1,-,-,TRBV18,TGTGCCAGCTCACCTCTTGGCCACGTAAACTTTAGGACGGACTCGAACACTGAAGCTTTCTTT,CASSPLGHVNFRTDSNTEAFF
TRBJ2-5,TRBD2,-,TRBV9,TGTGCCAGCAGCAGACGGACTAGCGGTCAAGAGACCCAGTACTTC,CASSRRTSGQETQYF
TRBJ2-5,TRBD2,-,TRBV7-6,TGTGCCAGCAGCCACGACGGCTTGGGGGGGGAGACCCAGTACTTC,CASSHDGLGGETQYF
TRBJ1-1,-,-,TRBV4-3,TGCGCCAGCAGCCAGCGTTCAGGGAACACTGAAGCTTTCTTT,CASSQRSGNTEAFF
TRBJ2-3,TRBD1,-,TRBV7-6,TGTGCCAGCAGCTTAGGGACCCGATGGACAGGACTTACAGATACGCAGTATTTT,CASSLGTRWTGLTDTQYF
TRBJ2-5,TRBD2,few,TRBV27,TGTGCCAGCAGTTCTAGCGGGGGGTATCTGGAGACCCAGTACTTC,CASSSSGGYLETQYF
TRBJ1-1,-,-,TRBV6-5,TGTGCCAGCAGTTACCTCCCAGGGTTGAACACTGAAGCTTTCTTT,CASSYLPGLNTEAFF
TRBJ1-2,-,-,TRBV19,TGTGCCAGTACCGAGAAGCGGGGCGGGGACCTACCTCCTAACTATGGCTACACCTTC,CASTEKRGGDLPPNYGYTF
TRBJ2-3,-,-,TRBV15,TGTGCCACCAGCAGAGACAGACAGGACAGCACAGATACGCAGTATTTT,CATSRDRQDSTDTQYF
TRBJ2-7,-,-,TRBV7-9,TGTGCCAGCAGCGCGCCGCCGCCGGGACTCGGCGAGCAGTACTTC,CASSAPPPGLGEQYF
TRBJ2-3,TRBD1,few,TRBV29-1,TGCAGCGTGAAAGGGACAGCTCCTCACACAGATACGCAGTATTTT,CSVKGTAPHTDTQYF
TRBJ2-7,TRBD2,-,TRBV5-6,TGTGCCAGCAGGTTGAGGAGTAGCGGGGGCTTCTACGAGCAGTACTTC,CASRLRSSGGFYEQYF
TRBJ1-5,TRBD1,-,TRBV6-5,TGTGCCAGCAGCCTCGACAGGGAGGATCAGCCCCAGCATTTT,CASSLDREDQPQHF
TRBJ1-6,TRBD1,-,TRBV5-1,TGCGCCAGCAGCTTAGAGCCGGGACAGAATAATTCACCCCTCCACTTT,CASSLEPGQNNSPLHF
TRBJ1-6,-,-,TRBV5-6,TGTGCCAGCAGCTACACGGCGTCAGGAAATTCACCCCTCCACTTT,CASSYTASGNSPLHF
TRBJ2-7,-,-,TRBV18,TGTGCCAGCTCACCACGGTCGTTAATGAGCGAGCAGTACTTC,CASSPRSLMSEQYF
TRBJ2-2,-,-,TRBV6-6,TGTGCCAGCAGCTGTAGGACGGAGGAGACCGGGGAGCTGTTTTTT,CASSCRTEETGELFF
TRBJ1-4,-,few,TRBV4-3,TGCGCCAGCAGCCTTCTTTTGGGCAGCGGGAATGAAAAACTGTTTTTT,CASSLLLGSGNEKLFF
TRBJ2-7,TRBD1,-,TRBV10-3,TGTGCCACCACTGAACGGACAGGGAGGCACGAGCAGTACTTC,CATTERTGRHEQYF
TRBJ1-3,-,-,TRBV12-5,TGTGCTAGTGGTTTGGTACCGGCCAGGGGTTGGGGTTGGTCTGGAAACACCATATATTTT,CASGLVPARGWGWSGNTIYF
TRBJ2-7,-,-,TRBV27,TGTGCCAGCAGTTTGCAGCCAGGGGAGACCTACGAGCAGTACTTC,CASSLQPGETYEQYF
TRBJ2-2,TRBD1,-,TRBV30,TGTGCCTGGAGCATGACACCGGGACAGGGAAACACCGGGGAGCTGTTTTTT,CAWSMTPGQGNTGELFF
TRBJ2-2,-,-,TRBV9,TGTGCCAGCAGCGCCCTAACTAGCCGGGAGTACAAAGACGGGGAGCTGTTTTTT,CASSALTSREYKDGELFF
TRBJ2-2,TRBD2,-,TRBV27,TGTGCCAGCAGACGACCGGGACTAGCGGGGGTAACACGCCTATCGAACACCGGGGAGCTGTTTTTT,CASRRPGLAGVTRLSNTGELFF
TRBJ1-6,TRBD1,once,TRBV6-5,TGTGCCAGCAATAACAGGGGTCCGCAGGCCCTCCACTTT,CASNNRGPQALHF
TRBJ2-7,TRBD1,-,TRBV7-2,TGTGCCAGCAGCCATGGACAGGGGCTATCCTACGAGCAGTACTTC,CASSHGQGLSYEQYF
TRBJ1-1,-,-,TRBV15,TGTGCCACCTTGAGCGCAGGGAGGACTGAAGCTTTCTTT,CATLSAGRTEAFF